This T cell receptor (beta chain) emerged from a study of CD8 T cells in Susac syndrome (dated by TCRdb to the late 2010s). The study in broad terms: Whether CD8+ T cell activation and differentiation in Susac syndrome was antigen driven was tested using repertoire sequencing. Results and caveats for the whole study, not just this receptor: The number of individuals in the TCR sequencing and HLA analysis was acknowledged as relatively small.

Concerning this clonotype: There is no known antigen for this receptor. No quality values exist for individual bases; no much larger clone is one base distant.

High-throughput TCR beta sequencing profiled peripheral blood CD8+ and CD4+ T cells from healthy donors, Susac syndrome patients and multiple sclerosis patients. The multiple sclerosis controls were treatment-naive patients whose relapsing-remitting disease, either stable or active, fulfilled the revised McDonald criteria. Bulk CD8+ and CD4+ T cells were purified by magnetic negative isolation, whereas CD8+ TEMRA cells were enriched by FACS. Blood was collected in EDTA tubes and processed within 24 hours, with PBMCs isolated through density gradient centrifugation. PBMCs intended for TCR sequencing were cryopreserved in liquid nitrogen and were subsequently thawed in a 37 degrees C water bath. The sorted or isolated CD4+, CD8+ and CD8+ TEMRA cells reached a purity of at least 90%. RNA was extracted with the RNeasy kit and about 0.5 to 1 ug was reverse transcribed using random hexamers. TCR beta CDR3 regions were amplified with the immunoSEQ multiplex PCR assay covering 54 Vbeta and 13 Jbeta segments. PCR amplification bias was corrected by using a synthetic template baseline for primer optimization and computational correction. The original methods were these. Reads were assigned to V, D and J genes according to IMGT and analyzed in immunoSEQ Analyzer, with only productive sequences retained. To calculate clonality, Shannon entropy was normalized by log2 of the number of productive unique sequences and then subtracted from one. For each patient and control, public and private clones were evaluated within the 100 most prevalent clones. Clones were defined as Susac-specific if absent from the healthy and MS cohorts, from approximately 1,100 published viral clones and from other ImmuneACCESS disease sequences. Starting from the raw public reads, TCRdb applied fastp trimming at Q25, assembled clones with MiXCR and retained in-frame beta chains. One record per CDR3 amino acid sequence lists the most common genes and DNA. These V and J calls originate from TCRdb's pipeline instead of the authors' own analysis. This sample lists roughly 200,000 distinct CDR3 sequences; 95% were detected once. The top ten clonotypes cover approximately 0.081% of the sample.

V is shortened by 7 bases, J by 1 base, and the region joining them spans 14 bases. The CDR3 spans 14 residues, from the cysteine through the phenylalanine. The kept DNA is CDR3 alone, 42 bases in frame from the first base. The receptor was derived from a human donor with multiple sclerosis. The source material was CD4+ T cells from PBMCs. This chain joins TRBV12-3 or TRBV12-4 to TRBJ2-7; there is no confident call for the D gene. The DNA is as follows: TGTGCCAGCACTCGACTTGACCTTTCCTACGAGCAGTACTTC. This yields the protein CASTRLDLSYEQYF.